This TCR beta chain was retrieved from a study of T-cell memory formation after mild COVID-19. One entry per CDR3 protein results from TCRdb running MiXCR on the 5' RACE reads. The sample carries roughly 380,000 distinct CDR3 sequences, 28% recorded once. Study results and caveats: Prior to infection, memory already included some responding clones, suggesting cross-reactive memory joined.

The CDR3 has 14 residues. Germline-derived CDR1 and CDR2 are SGHDT and YYEEEE. Trimming cost V 0 bases and J 6 bases, with 12 bases left between them. In its sample, this clonotype was seen a few times. What it recognizes is unknown. V and J are TRBV5-6 and TRBJ1-1; maybe TRBD1 (6 bases). The sequencing input was PBMCs or a T cell subset sorted from them (not recorded which). The sequence was obtained from an adult woman who had mild COVID-19 (a few samples of this study predate the infection). Cell type and time point are not known. CDR3 residues: CASSLEGGIPEAFF. The CDR3 DNA is TGTGCCAGCAGCTTGGAGGGGGGTATCCCTGAAGCTTTCTTT.